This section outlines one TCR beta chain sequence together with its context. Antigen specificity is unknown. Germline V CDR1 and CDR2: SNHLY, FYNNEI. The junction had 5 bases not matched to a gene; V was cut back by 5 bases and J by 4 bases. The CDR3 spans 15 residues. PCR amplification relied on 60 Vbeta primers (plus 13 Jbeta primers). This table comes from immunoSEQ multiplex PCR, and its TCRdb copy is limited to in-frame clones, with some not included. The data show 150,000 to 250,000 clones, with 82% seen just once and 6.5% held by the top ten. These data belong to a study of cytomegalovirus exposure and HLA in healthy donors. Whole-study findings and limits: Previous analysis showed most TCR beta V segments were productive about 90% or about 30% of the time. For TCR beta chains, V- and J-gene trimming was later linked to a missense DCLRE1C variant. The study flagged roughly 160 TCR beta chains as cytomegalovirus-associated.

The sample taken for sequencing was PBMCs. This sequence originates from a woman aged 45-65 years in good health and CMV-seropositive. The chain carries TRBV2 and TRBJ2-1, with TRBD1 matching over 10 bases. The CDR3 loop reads CASSLWDRGYNEQFF. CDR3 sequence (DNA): TGTGCCAGCAGTTTATGGGACAGGGGATACAATGAGCAGTTCTTC.